This TCR beta chain was sequenced in a study of identical twins. Study-level findings and limits: Clonotypes of the beta chain that were abundant in cord blood carried fewer insertions (memory repertoires showed none). For out-of-frame alpha sequences shared by twins, low generation probability was in excess.

In regard to this clonotype: Antigen: not known.

TCRdb recomputed calls from the 5' RACE reads with MiXCR, one row per CDR3 protein. The sample holds approximately 190,000 distinct CDR3 sequences, about a sixth seen once. Healthy Caucasians supplied all donations. Germline assignment: CDR1 LNHDA and CDR2 SQIVND (reference sequence). Trimming at V came to 5 bases and at J to 7 bases, leaving 25 bases not matched to a gene. This CDR3 comprises 21 residues. A further study also used this sample, focusing on T cells expressing NK-cell markers. That paper states: Whether expanded NKG2C+ T cell clones recognized HCMV stayed uncertain.

The TCR sequence derives from a woman under 30 in good health. The gene calls are TRBV19 and TRBJ2-7; TRBD2 aligns across 14 bases. Sequenced sample: CD8+ T cells sorted from blood. The CDR3 nucleotides read TGTGCCAGTAGTCCCCTGGCAGGGGACGGGACTAGCGGGAGAGGTGTGAAAGAGCAGTACTTC. Amino acid sequence: CASSPLAGDGTSGRGVKEQYF.